The 3 T cell receptor beta chains given below trace back to one sample, sequenced in a study of T cell responses to AZD1222 COVID-19 vaccine. Only in-frame clones appear in the TCRdb table, and some are missing; sequencing was by immunoSEQ multiplex PCR. The sample records 140,000 or so clones, about 86% being singletons. The material sequenced was peripheral blood, taken 28 days after the second AZD1222 dose. Source of these receptors: an adult who received the AZD1222 COVID-19 vaccine.

This rearrangement joins TRBV6-5 to TRBJ1-6, with D hard to call. The V and J ends lost 0 bases and 4 bases respectively, with 7 bases between them. This CDR3 comprises 15 residues. The germline gives CDR1 MNHEY, CDR2 SVGAGI. The CDR3 region has the DNA TGTGCCAGCAGTTACTCAGGGAATTATAATTCACCCCTCCACTTT. Translating it yields CASSYSGNYNSPLHF.

The chain is built from TRBV29-1 and TRBJ1-3; D call uncertain. There are 11 residues in the CDR3. Germline CDR1 reads SQVTM; CDR2 reads ANQGSEA. CDR3 sequence (DNA): TGCAGTTGCCTCTCTGGAAACACCATATATTTT. Its protein product is CSCLSGNTIYF. The variable domain in full, with the rest retrieved from reference TRBV29-1 and TRBJ1-3, is SAVISQKPSRDICQRGTSLTIQCQVDSQVTMMFWYRQQPGQSLTLIATANQGSEATYESGFVIDKFPISRPNLTFSTLTVSNMSPEDSSIYLCSCLSGNTIYFGEGSWLTVV.

The chain combines TRBV7-2 with TRBJ1-1; D is unresolved. Germline-derived CDR1 and CDR2 are SGHTA and FQGNSA. The length of the CDR3 is 12 residues. Between the trimmed V and J ends, which lost 5 bases and 4 bases, there was a span of 8 bases. For the CDR3, the DNA is TGTGCCAGCAGCAGGGAAAGCACTGAAGCTTTCTTT. It encodes CASSRESTEAFF.